This T cell receptor beta chain was captured in a study of blood T cell repertoires in COVID-19. Overall study: In each case, the material was cDNA or gDNA derived from T cells, B-cell-depleted T cells, or PBMCs.

Enrollees, roughly 18 to 89 years old, lived in around 23 US areas. Cohort 3 donors counted as recovered after two negative PCRs, clearance, or resolved symptoms. In the authors' workflow: Quantification of nucleated cells was approximated via reference gene primer amplification. Some clones are missing from TCRdb's copy, which holds only in-frame ones; the method was immunoSEQ multiplex PCR. That table gives V, J and clone size, and the DNA gave D and trimming. Of about 320,000 clones in the sample, approximately 88% were seen once. Germline V lookup: CDR1 LGHDT, CDR2 YNNKEL (reference sequence). The CDR3 is 14 residues long. With V trimmed by 7 bases and J by 8 bases, 11 bases remained unmatched.

The chain combines TRBV3-1 (or the pseudogene TRBV3-2) with TRBJ1-2; 9 bases fit TRBD1. The sequenced material came from PBMCs or T cells enriched from blood (not recorded which). This receptor was obtained from a man aged 25-45 years who had recovered from COVID-19. In DNA form, the CDR3 reads TGTGCCAGCACCGCGGGACAGGGAATTATCGGCTACACCTTC. Its translation: CASTAGQGIIGYTF.